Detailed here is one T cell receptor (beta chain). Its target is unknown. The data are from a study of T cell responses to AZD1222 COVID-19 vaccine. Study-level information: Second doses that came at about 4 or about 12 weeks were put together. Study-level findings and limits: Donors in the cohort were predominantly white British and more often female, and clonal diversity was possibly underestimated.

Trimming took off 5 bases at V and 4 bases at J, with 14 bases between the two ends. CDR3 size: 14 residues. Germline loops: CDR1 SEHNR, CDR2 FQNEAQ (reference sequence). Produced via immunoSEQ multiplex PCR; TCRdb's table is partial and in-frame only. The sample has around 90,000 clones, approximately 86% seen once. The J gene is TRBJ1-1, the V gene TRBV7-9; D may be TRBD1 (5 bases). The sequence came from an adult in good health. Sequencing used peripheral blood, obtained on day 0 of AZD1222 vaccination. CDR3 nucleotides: TGTGCCAGCAGCGTTGGGCAGGGTTCCACTGAAGCTTTCTTT. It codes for CASSVGQGSTEAFF.